Listed below are T cell receptor beta chains from one sample, sequenced in a study of post-analysis software for immune sequencing data. One entry per CDR3 protein results from TCRdb running MiXCR on the PCR reads. The repertoire has 750,000 to 950,000 distinct CDR3 sequences, approximately 57% of them found once; the top ten carry approximately 4.3%. The sequenced sample was blood. The receptors originated from a girl aged 5-17 years with multiple sclerosis. Each CDR3 is given with its conserved first and last residue.

V gene: TRBV3-1
J gene: TRBJ1-1
CDR3 protein: CASSPRDRNRYTEAFF

V gene: TRBV27
J gene: TRBJ1-4
CDR3 protein: CASSLRGIEKLFF

V gene: TRBV5-5
J gene: TRBJ2-5
CDR3 protein: CASSIEGETQYF

V gene: TRBV5-1
J gene: TRBJ2-6
CDR3 protein: CASSLARTGVTSGANVLTF

V gene: TRBV7-2
J gene: TRBJ2-7
CDR3 protein: CASSSYFRGTYAEQYF

V gene: TRBV10-3
J gene: TRBJ2-7
CDR3 protein: CAISDDRGSGEQYF

V gene: TRBV20-1
J gene: TRBJ2-7
CDR3 protein: CSAGGTSGIQSYEQYF

V gene: TRBV7-9
J gene: .
CDR3 protein: CASSPKVGGLQETQYF

V gene: TRBV2
J gene: TRBJ2-3
CDR3 protein: CATSFVQGMDTQYF

V gene: TRBV24-1
J gene: TRBJ2-1
CDR3 protein: CATSDPSGSYNEQFF

V gene: TRBV4-1
J gene: TRBJ2-7
CDR3 protein: CASSPQTGTPYEQYF

V gene: TRBV29-1
J gene: TRBJ1-2
CDR3 protein: CSVESGYYGYTF

V gene: TRBV11-2
J gene: TRBJ2-1
CDR3 protein: CASSKRDRGYYNEQFF

V gene: TRBV11-2
J gene: TRBJ1-2
CDR3 protein: CASTPPGRTNYGYTF

V gene: TRBV5-4
J gene: TRBJ1-3
CDR3 protein: CASSIKQGSSGNTIYF

V gene: TRBV7-9
J gene: TRBJ2-3
CDR3 protein: CASSFEARTDTQYF